This T cell receptor (beta chain) comes out of a study of shared clonotypes between healthy human individuals. Donors were Caucasian adults residing in Nashville, Tennessee, USA. The method was immunoSEQ multiplex PCR; TCRdb's version includes in-frame clones alone and lacks a portion of them. The data show around 1.1 million clones, around 78% seen once. Germline values: CDR1 MDHEN, CDR2 SYDVKM. The V end lost 1 base, the J end lost 6 bases, and 9 bases lay between the germline ends. CDR3 length equals 13 residues. Details on this clone: What it binds is not known.

Study observations and caveats: Naive subsets, compared against memory subsets, generally had larger estimated richness values. The study found roughly 5% of naive CD4 clonotypes shared across a few donors.

The sequenced sample was memory CD4+ T cells from PBMCs. Sample subset: CD45RA-negative fraction. The chain joins TRBV28 to TRBJ1-2, with D possibly TRBD1 on 6 matching bases. This receptor was taken from a man in his late teens or twenties in good health. Some clones in this sample may be carry-over from other donors' samples. The CDR3 sequence is CASSLSAGDGYTF. The DNA of the CDR3 is TGTGCCAGCAGTTTATCCGCAGGGGATGGCTACACCTTC.